Sequencing of this TCR beta chain was carried out in a study of shared clonotypes between healthy human individuals. The CDR3 extends over 14 amino acids. The trim removed 0 bases at V and 5 bases at J, leaving 5 bases unmatched. Germline-derived CDR1 and CDR2 are GTSNPN and SVGIG (reference sequence). Profiling relied on immunoSEQ multiplex PCR, and the TCRdb table lists in-frame clones only, not all of them. The sample shows about 2 million clones, approximately 95% of them seen only once. Naive CD8 isolation took CD45RO-negative cells positively selected for CCR7 and excluded terminally differentiated effector memory CD45RA+ cells.

The origin of this receptor is a man aged 18-30 years in good health. The sample consisted of naive CD8+ T cells sorted from blood. The V call is TRBV30, the J call TRBJ2-7; 9 bases are a match to TRBD1. CDR3 residues: CAWSVGQGHNEQYF. The CDR3 DNA reads TGTGCCTGGAGTGTAGGACAGGGGCATAACGAGCAGTACTTC.